This entry lists 2 T cell receptor beta chains sequenced from one sample in a study of blood T cell repertoires in COVID-19. The data were produced by immunoSEQ multiplex PCR, yet TCRdb's version contains in-frame clones alone and is incomplete. Seen here are roughly 400,000 clones, roughly nine tenths observed once, and the top ten hold about 1.1%. Input material: PBMCs or T cells enriched from blood (not recorded which). Receptors were obtained from a man younger than 45 who had recovered from COVID-19.

The chain is built from TRBV5-1 and TRBJ1-6; 9 positions agree with TRBD1. Germline CDR1 reads SGHRS; CDR2 reads YFSETQ. Trimming cost V 2 bases and J 10 bases; bases outside gene matches: 7. The CDR3 runs to 15 residues. As DNA, the CDR3 is TGCGCCAGCAGCTTAACAGGGGGCGCCGGATCACCCCTCCACTTT. It encodes CASSLTGGAGSPLHF.

The V gene is TRBV9, the J gene TRBJ2-1; possible D gene TRBD2, 6 bases. V shed 0 bases and J shed 5 bases, with 12 bases lying between them. The V gene's germline CDR1 is SGDLS and CDR2 YYNGEE. The length of the CDR3 is 15 residues. This CDR3 is CASSVAGDRNNEQFF. DNA for the CDR3: TGTGCCAGCAGCGTAGCGGGAGACCGGAACAATGAGCAGTTCTTC.